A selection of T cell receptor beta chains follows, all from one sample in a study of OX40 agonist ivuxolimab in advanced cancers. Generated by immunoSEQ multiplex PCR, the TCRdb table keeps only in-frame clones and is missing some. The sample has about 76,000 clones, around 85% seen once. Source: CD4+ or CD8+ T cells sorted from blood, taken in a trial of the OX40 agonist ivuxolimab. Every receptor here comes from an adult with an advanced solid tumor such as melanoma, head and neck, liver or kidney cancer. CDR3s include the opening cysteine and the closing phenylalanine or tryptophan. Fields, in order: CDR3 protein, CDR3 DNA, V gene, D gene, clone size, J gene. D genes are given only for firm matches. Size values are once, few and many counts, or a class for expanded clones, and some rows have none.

cdr3_aa: CASSLPGTGKSDTQYF
cdr3_nt: TGTGCCAGCAGCTTGCCCGGGACGGGGAAATCAGATACGCAGTATTTT
v_call: TRBV5-6
d_call: .
clone_size: .
j_call: TRBJ2-3

cdr3_aa: CASALGRGSETQYF
cdr3_nt: TGTGCCAGCGCCCTGGGCAGGGGGTCGGAGACCCAGTACTTC
v_call: TRBV6-5
d_call: TRBD1
clone_size: .
j_call: TRBJ2-5

cdr3_aa: CASSPREGNQPQHF
cdr3_nt: TGTGCCAGCTCACCACGTGAGGGGAATCAGCCCCAGCATTTT
v_call: TRBV18
d_call: .
clone_size: .
j_call: TRBJ1-5

cdr3_aa: CASSEPGTFTDTQYF
cdr3_nt: TGTGCCAGCAGTGAGCCTGGGACTTTCACAGATACGCAGTATTTT
v_call: TRBV6-1
d_call: .
clone_size: .
j_call: TRBJ2-3

cdr3_aa: CASSTDTYTGELFF
cdr3_nt: TGTGCCAGTAGTACAGACACTTACACCGGGGAGCTGTTTTTT
v_call: TRBV19
d_call: .
clone_size: few
j_call: TRBJ2-2

cdr3_aa: CATSRSRAEFGYTF
cdr3_nt: TGTGCCACCAGCAGATCCAGGGCGGAGTTCGGCTACACCTTC
v_call: TRBV15
d_call: .
clone_size: .
j_call: TRBJ1-2

cdr3_aa: CASSHSSDRGIGQPQHF
cdr3_nt: TGTGCCAGCAGCCATTCTTCGGACAGGGGTATCGGTCAGCCCCAGCATTTT
v_call: TRBV4-2
d_call: TRBD1
clone_size: few
j_call: TRBJ1-5

cdr3_aa: CASNHQGGETQYF
cdr3_nt: TGTGCCAGCAATCATCAGGGCGGGGAGACCCAGTACTTC
v_call: TRBV11-2
d_call: .
clone_size: .
j_call: TRBJ2-5

cdr3_aa: CASSLGGGGATDTQYF
cdr3_nt: TGTGCCAGCAGCTTAGGTGGCGGGGGGGCCACAGATACGCAGTATTTT
v_call: TRBV7-9
d_call: TRBD2
clone_size: .
j_call: TRBJ2-3

cdr3_aa: CASSSRAAGELFF
cdr3_nt: TGTGCTAGCAGCTCCAGGGCCGCCGGGGAGCTGTTTTTT
v_call: TRBV7-7
d_call: .
clone_size: .
j_call: TRBJ2-2

cdr3_aa: CASSRNLGTADQGYTF
cdr3_nt: TGTGCCAGCAGTCGAAACTTAGGGACAGCGGATCAAGGGTACACCTTC
v_call: TRBV27
d_call: TRBD1
clone_size: .
j_call: TRBJ1-2

cdr3_aa: CASSGGPYEQYF
cdr3_nt: TGTGCCAGCAGCGGGGGCCCCTACGAGCAGTACTTC
v_call: TRBV2
d_call: .
clone_size: once
j_call: TRBJ2-7

cdr3_aa: CASSRHRTSGGDEQFF
cdr3_nt: TGCGCCAGCAGCCGACACCGGACTAGCGGGGGCGATGAGCAGTTCTTC
v_call: TRBV4-3
d_call: TRBD2
clone_size: once
j_call: TRBJ2-1

cdr3_aa: CASSQSLDNEQFF
cdr3_nt: TGCGCCAGCAGTCAATCGTTAGACAATGAGCAGTTCTTC
v_call: TRBV23-1
d_call: .
clone_size: .
j_call: TRBJ2-1

cdr3_aa: CASSLDLEQFF
cdr3_nt: TGTGCCAGCAGCTTAGATCTTGAGCAGTTCTTC
v_call: TRBV7-9
d_call: .
clone_size: .
j_call: TRBJ2-1

cdr3_aa: CASSEASQTQYF
cdr3_nt: TGTGCCAGCAGTGAAGCGTCCCAAACCCAGTACTTC
v_call: TRBV6-1
d_call: .
clone_size: .
j_call: TRBJ2-5